This TCR beta chain stems from a study of T-cell reconstitution after alpha-beta-depleted transplantation in children. This clonotype was recorded at least ten times. As yet, its antigen is unknown. Germline CDR1 SGHRS, CDR2 YFSETQ. Trimming stripped 0 bases from V and 6 bases from J, with 13 bases between. The CDR3 has 14 residues. Unique molecular identifiers were incorporated when the TCRbeta library was constructed. TCRdb re-called the PCR reads through MiXCR, storing one row per CDR3 protein. Among under 100,000 distinct CDR3 sequences, around a sixth were seen once, and the ten largest hold around a fifth. Findings and limits, study-wide: At one year after transplant, newly produced T cells mostly accounted for T-cell counts and diversity.

The input for sequencing was PBMCs, mostly from graft donor cells, taken 180 days after TCRalphabeta/CD19-depleted stem cell transplant. J is TRBJ2-7 and V is TRBV5-1; weak D call: TRBD1 (5 bases). The clonotype was recovered from a male patient aged 2 to 10 who had a stem cell transplant for acute lymphoblastic leukemia, so the T cells may come from the graft donor. The CDR3 protein is CASSLEAGPSEQYF. The CDR3 region has the DNA TGCGCCAGCAGCTTGGAAGCAGGGCCCAGCGAGCAGTACTTC.